This paragraph covers one T cell receptor (beta chain) sequence. What this receptor recognizes is not known. No clone much larger than this one lies a single base away; base qualities are absent. This sample is part of a study of blood T cell repertoires in COVID-19 (dated by TCRdb to about 2020). Study-wide context: Collaborator samples came from the United States, Italy and Spain and covered acute and convalescent phases of COVID-19. The prospective study material was composed of cDNA or gDNA derived from T cells, B-cell-depleted T cells, or PBMCs. Subjects who had been exposed to COVID-19, were actively infected with it, or had recovered from it provided the deeply sampled blood TCRbeta repertoires that made up the dataset. The repertoires were released in a freely available public database intended as a resource for research on the immune response to SARS-CoV-2. Samples were obtained from the ongoing ImmuneRACE study (first 160 participants) and from 1,254 subjects provided by 6 global collaborators. Nearly every sample came with metadata listing a de-identified subject ID, COVID-19 status, age in years and sex. HLA class I and class II types, where available, came from metadata supplied by the sample provider rather than from assay-based typing. Overall results and qualifications from the work: The amount of clinical and demographic metadata varied by source and participant and was provided uncurated.

TCRbeta CDR3 regions were amplified from genomic DNA by means of the immunoSEQ Assay, a bias-controlled multiplex PCR. As for the original processing: Within the assay, amplification of reference gene primers was used to estimate how many nucleated cells each sample contained. To quantify the absolute abundance of each unique TCRbeta CDR3 rearrangement, sequence reads were collapsed and filtered. For each sample, productive Simpson clonality was calculated by taking the square root of Simpson's diversity index across productive rearrangements. This is the immuneACCESS table as TCRdb keeps it, with only in-frame sequences that have V and J called. A part of the clones is gone; compared with another copy, unresolved V genes explain less than half, and the rest is unexplained. V and J calls and clone size are copied from that table; D and trimming were computed from the DNA. For this sample the table gives around 100,000 clones, of which 87% were detected only once. Clones ranked in the top ten supply over 15% of the sample.

CDR1 MRHNA and CDR2 SNTAGT were looked up in the germline V gene. V is reduced by 6 bases and J by 2 bases, leaving a spacing of 10 bases between them. Spanning cysteine to phenylalanine, the CDR3 consists of 13 amino acids. Only the CDR3 portion is preserved as DNA: 39 bases, with reading frame beginning at the first base. Each collaborating institution followed its own protocols to collect whole blood in K2EDTA tubes. Collaborator samples were shipped for TCRbeta analysis as frozen whole blood, isolated PBMCs, or DNA extracted from either sample type. The sequence is built from TRBV6-4 and TRBJ1-2; the D gene assignment is ambiguous. This sequence was found in a human donor in a cohort sampled during active COVID-19. Sequencing was done on a sample of peripheral blood. The bases read TGTGCCAGCAGCCGGGAGCTGAACTATGGCTACACCTTC. This gives the protein CASSRELNYGYTF.